This paragraph covers one T cell receptor beta chain sequence. Antigen unknown. This sample is drawn from a study of T cell responses to AZD1222 COVID-19 vaccine. Study-wide findings and caveats: Along spike, vaccine-associated CD4 TCRs were found throughout, with dominance at 160-218 and 743-854. Spike-specific TCR breadth rose after two AZD1222 doses, and depth rose as well. Donors skewed white British and female; clonal diversity was possibly underestimated.

The table came from immunoSEQ multiplex PCR; TCRdb's copy has only in-frame clones and leaves some out. The data contain more than 150,000 clones, 80% to 95% of them singletons. Whether given at about 4 or about 12 weeks, second doses were pooled. CDR1 MNHEY and CDR2 SVGAGI come from the germline V gene. Trimming cost V 5 bases and J 8 bases; bases outside gene matches: 11. The CDR3 has 15 amino acids. Sample: peripheral blood, taken 28 days after the second AZD1222 dose. The receptor comes from an adult who received the AZD1222 COVID-19 vaccine. J is TRBJ2-1 and V is TRBV6-5, with 8 bases fitting TRBD2. CDR3 amino acids: CASSPGIAGLDEQFF. DNA for the CDR3: TGTGCCAGCAGTCCCGGGATAGCGGGATTAGATGAGCAGTTCTTC.